This T cell receptor beta chain was documented in a study of PD-1 blockade in classical Hodgkin lymphoma. Trimming took 1 base from V and 0 from J; bases not matched to a gene: 15. The CDR3 spans 19 residues. Germline V gives CDR1 SGHTA, CDR2 FQGNSA. Here immunoSEQ multiplex PCR was the method, and the copy in TCRdb shows in-frame clones only, minus some. The table includes over 45,000 clones, around 67% detected once. Every single patient, without exception, relapsed after autologous stem cell transplantation, and brentuximab vedotin exposure varied. Findings and caveats of the study: Healthy donors were reported to have higher baseline TCR diversity than newly diagnosed patients.

Worth noting for this clone: Its antigen is undetermined.

The chain combines TRBV7-2 with TRBJ2-7; 7 bases match TRBD2. This material consisted of peripheral blood mononuclear cells (PBMCs), taken before the second cycle of nivolumab. The origin of this receptor is a human donor with classical Hodgkin lymphoma. The DNA of the CDR3 is TGTGCCAGCAGCTTAGTTGGCAGGGTAGGAAGCGGGATCTCCTACGAGCAGTACTTC. This translates into CASSLVGRVGSGISYEQYF.